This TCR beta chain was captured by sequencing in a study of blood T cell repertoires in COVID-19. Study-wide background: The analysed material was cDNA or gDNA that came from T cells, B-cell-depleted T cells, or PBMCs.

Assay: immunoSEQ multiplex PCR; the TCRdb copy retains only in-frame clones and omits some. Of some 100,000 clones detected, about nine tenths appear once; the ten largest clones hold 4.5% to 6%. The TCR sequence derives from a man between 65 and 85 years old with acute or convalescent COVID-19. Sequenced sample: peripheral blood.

The CDR3 DNA reads as TGTGCCAGCTCAGCGAGCGGGGGCAGCACAGATACGCAGTATTTT. Translated, it gives CASSASGGSTDTQYF. The V and J genes are TRBV18 and TRBJ2-3; 8 positions agree with TRBD2. V lost 5 bases, J lost 0 bases, and 4 bases stayed unmatched. The germline V gene encodes CDR1 KGHSH and CDR2 LQKENI. This CDR3 is built from 15 residues.